This TCR beta chain was sequenced during a study of memory CD4+ T cells and cytomegalovirus serostatus (dated by TCRdb to the late 2010s). Some background on the complete study: A total of about 35 healthy Belgian adults, of whom 9 were CMV seropositive and about 24 were CMV seronegative, were included in the cohort. To replicate a published TCR-based CMV serostatus classifier, the study sequenced CD4+ memory TCRbeta repertoires from a Belgian cohort whose cytomegalovirus serostatus was known. Results the study describes overall, beyond this receptor: CMV serostatus prediction reached a median bootstrapped AUC of 0.95 with the original framework and around 0.91 with a US-trained random forest. The results were read as suggesting that the CMV-associated TCR signature is, for the most part, present in the CD4+ memory repertoire. Unlike the original study, which covered naive and memory CD4+ and CD8+ populations, the Belgian study sequenced only CD4+CD45RO+ memory cells. A median bootstrapped AUC of 0.95 with a 95% CI of 0.76-1.00 was achieved on the Belgian cohort by the original-framework classifier. Of over 150 previously reported CMV-associated TCRbeta sequences, 55 to 75 appeared in the CD4+ memory repertoires, each in one to five individuals.

V gives up 3 bases and J gives up 5 bases, and the segment between their germline ends measures 10 bases. According to the germline V gene (reference sequence), CDR1 reads LNHNV and CDR2 reads YYDKDF. There are 14 amino acids in the CDR3, from cysteine to phenylalanine inclusive. Of the read, only the CDR3 DNA is kept; its 42 bases are in frame from base 1. Worth noting for this clone: The antigen it binds to is not known. Per-base qualities were not stored, and no clone one base away is much larger.

The Quick-DNA Microprep Kit was used to extract genomic DNA from the sorted cells. Amplification of TCRbeta DNA was done with the immunoSEQ hsTCRbeta kit, following the protocol from the manufacturer. TCRbeta libraries were sequenced on an Illumina MiSeq instrument. The source study handled its data this way. Removing out-of-frame sequences left a few million distinct TCRbeta sequences, an average of around 62,000 per individual. Each individual was scored by the count of 150 to 200 previously reported CMV-associated TCRbeta sequences and the total productive distinct TCRbeta count. A beta-binomial model was reimplemented in Python, and scikit-learn random forests with default parameters were trained on US cohort data. Classifier performance on the Belgian cohort was summarized as median AUC with percentile confidence intervals calculated over 10,000 bootstrap iterations. TCRdb re-hosts the immuneACCESS table, in-frame sequences only. Its copies lack some clones; in the studies checked, an unresolved V gene accounts for under half of them, and the cause for the rest is not known. The DNA was the basis for D and trimming; V, J and clone size are from that table. This sample comprises 75,000 to 90,000 clones, 80% of them detected only once. Around 0.8% of the sample goes to the ten largest clones.

A FACSAria II was used to sort memory CD4+ T cells, defined as single viable CD3+CD4+CD8-CD45RO+ cells. CMV serostatus was determined using a Roche Elecsys assay that detects serum IgG against CMV pp150, pp28, p38 and p52. After the samples were thawed, total CD4+ T cells were enriched through positive selection using CD4 magnetic microbeads. The samples came from a different study that was designed specifically to examine the CD4+ T cell memory repertoire. Following standard operating procedures, peripheral blood mononuclear cells were isolated and cryopreserved, while serum was kept at -80 degrees C. The staining relied on CD3-PerCP (BW264/56), CD4-APC (RPA-T4), CD45RO-PE (UCHT1) and CD8-Pacific Orange (3B5) antibodies, and Sytox blue was used to exclude non-viable cells.

What was sequenced was memory CD4+ T cells from blood. The chain employs TRBV15 and TRBJ2-2; the D gene cannot be resolved reliably. The receptor comes from an adult in good health and CMV-seronegative. The nucleotide sequence is TGTGCCACCAGCAGGAGACTCGGTACCGGGGAGCTGTTTTTT. It codes for CATSRRLGTGELFF.